This is a list of T cell receptor beta chains from one sample in a study of spatial heterogeneity in lung cancer. TCRdb analysed the 5' RACE reads with MiXCR anew, one entry per CDR3 protein. The sample shows some 18,000 distinct CDR3 sequences, 6% to 9% of them seen only once. This sample comprised lung tumor tissue, obtained at surgery. The receptors come from a male donor with early-stage non-small cell lung cancer. The CDR3 runs from the conserved cysteine through the conserved F or W. The D gene is left open where the match is weak. The size field is filled for only some rows; it gives once, few, many or a size class.

cdr3_nt: TGTGCCAGCAGCCCCGGAGCAACTAATGAAAAACTGTTTTTT
cdr3_aa: CASSPGATNEKLFF
d_call: NA
clone_size: many
j_call: TRBJ1-4
v_call: TRBV2

cdr3_nt: TGTGCCAGCAGTTACGCAATCGGGATGGGAGATACGCAGTATTTT
cdr3_aa: CASSYAIGMGDTQYF
d_call: NA
clone_size: few
j_call: TRBJ2-3
v_call: TRBV6-2/TRBV6-3

cdr3_nt: TGTGCCATCAGTCCCTCTGGGACCCTGGACACTGAAGCTTTCTTT
cdr3_aa: CAISPSGTLDTEAFF
d_call: NA
clone_size: many
j_call: TRBJ1-1
v_call: TRBV10-3

cdr3_nt: TGCGCCAGCAGCTTCGTTGTCAGGGGAGATACGCAGTATTTT
cdr3_aa: CASSFVVRGDTQYF
d_call: NA
clone_size: many
j_call: TRBJ2-3
v_call: TRBV5-1

cdr3_nt: TGTGCCAGCAGCCCCTGGGGTGAGGGGCAAGATGGCTACACCTTC
cdr3_aa: CASSPWGEGQDGYTF
d_call: NA
clone_size: medium-sized
j_call: TRBJ1-2
v_call: TRBV28

cdr3_nt: TGTGCCACCAGCAGGCGACAGGGAAAAAATTCACCCCTCCACTTT
cdr3_aa: CATSRRQGKNSPLHF
d_call: TRBD1
clone_size: many
j_call: TRBJ1-6
v_call: TRBV15

cdr3_nt: TGTGCCAGCAGCCTATACCAGACAGGGGCAGGAGATACGCAGTATTTT
cdr3_aa: CASSLYQTGAGDTQYF
d_call: TRBD1
clone_size: many
j_call: TRBJ2-3
v_call: TRBV13

cdr3_nt: TGTGCCAGCAGTTACTCTAGCAATCAGCCCCAGCATTTT
cdr3_aa: CASSYSSNQPQHF
d_call: NA
clone_size: many
j_call: TRBJ1-5
v_call: TRBV6-6

cdr3_nt: TGTGCCAGCAGTTTCGGCCAGTCCCCTAATTCACCCCTCCACTTT
cdr3_aa: CASSFGQSPNSPLHF
d_call: NA
clone_size: many
j_call: TRBJ1-6
v_call: TRBV28

cdr3_nt: TGTGCCAGCGGGCTCTCGGGGGCGGTGGAGACCCAGTACTTC
cdr3_aa: CASGLSGAVETQYF
d_call: NA
clone_size: few
j_call: TRBJ2-5
v_call: TRBV6-5

cdr3_nt: TGTGCCAGCACCGCGACTAGCAGGGAGACCCAGTACTTC
cdr3_aa: CASTATSRETQYF
d_call: TRBD2
clone_size: many
j_call: TRBJ2-5
v_call: TRBV28

cdr3_nt: TGTGCCAGCAGCATCTATGGTTTGGGGACAGCCTCCTACGAGCAGTACTTC
cdr3_aa: CASSIYGLGTASYEQYF
d_call: TRBD1
clone_size: NA
j_call: TRBJ2-7
v_call: TRBV28

cdr3_nt: TGTGCCAGCAGTTTTTCAGGGGGGGGCAATCAGCCCCAGCATTTT
cdr3_aa: CASSFSGGGNQPQHF
d_call: TRBD1
clone_size: many
j_call: TRBJ1-5
v_call: TRBV12-3/TRBV12-4

cdr3_nt: TGTGCCAGCAAATCGGGGGACGAGCAGTACTTC
cdr3_aa: CASKSGDEQYF
d_call: NA
clone_size: few
j_call: TRBJ2-7
v_call: TRBV12-3/TRBV12-4

cdr3_nt: TGTGCCAGCAGTTTATTGCCCGTGGGGTCGCATGAGCAGTTCTTC
cdr3_aa: CASSLLPVGSHEQFF
d_call: NA
clone_size: few
j_call: TRBJ2-1
v_call: TRBV27

cdr3_nt: TGTGCCAGCAGCTTAGAGGGGGTCACCTACAATGAGCAGTTCTTC
cdr3_aa: CASSLEGVTYNEQFF
d_call: NA
clone_size: many
j_call: TRBJ2-1
v_call: TRBV7-8

cdr3_nt: TGCAGTGCTGTCTGGAGGGGCACCGTCAGGGAAAAACTGTTTTTT
cdr3_aa: CSAVWRGTVREKLFF
d_call: NA
clone_size: many
j_call: TRBJ1-4
v_call: TRBV20-1

cdr3_nt: TGTGCCAGCAGCCAAGAGATAGGGAGGTACGAGCAGTACTTC
cdr3_aa: CASSQEIGRYEQYF
d_call: NA
clone_size: NA
j_call: TRBJ2-7
v_call: TRBV14

cdr3_nt: TGCGCCAGCAGCCAAGATGCGGGGATCTATGGCTACACCTTC
cdr3_aa: CASSQDAGIYGYTF
d_call: NA
clone_size: many
j_call: TRBJ1-2
v_call: TRBV4-1

cdr3_nt: TGCGCCAGCAGCTTGGAGGGCAATCAGCCCCAGAATTTT
cdr3_aa: CASSLEGNQPQNF
d_call: NA
clone_size: NA
j_call: TRBJ1-5
v_call: TRBV5-1